The 11 T cell receptor beta chains listed next were all sequenced from one sample in a study of blood T cell repertoires in COVID-19. Using immunoSEQ multiplex PCR, the repertoire was profiled, and TCRdb retains in-frame clones only, with some absent. Among some 97,000 clones listed, about 90% were seen once. What was sequenced was peripheral blood. Source of these receptors: a man aged 25-40 years in a cohort sampled during active COVID-19.

This clone was picked up one time. The V and J genes are TRBV9 and TRBJ2-3, with 7 nucleotides matching TRBD1. The length of the CDR3 is 15 residues. Germline values: CDR1 SGDLS, CDR2 YYNGEE. V trimming: 0 bases; J trimming: 5 bases; junction bases outside the gene matches: 6. The CDR3 is CASSVDDRVRDTQYF. The CDR3, as DNA: TGTGCCAGCAGCGTAGACGACAGGGTAAGAGATACGCAGTATTTT.

In DNA, the CDR3 is TGTGCCAGCAGCGTGAGGCAGGGGCCAGGCACAGATACGCAGTATTTT. Translation: CASSVRQGPGTDTQYF. V gene TRBV5-4 combines with J gene TRBJ2-3; a possible D gene is TRBD1 (6 bases). Germline V CDR1 and CDR2: SGHNT, YYREEE (reference sequence). Trimming shortened V by 4 bases and J by 1 base, and 16 bases separated the two germline ends. The CDR3 sequence is 16 residues long.

J is TRBJ2-7 and V is TRBV5-1, with 7 bases that match TRBD1. The germline CDR1 and CDR2 sequences are SGHRS and YFSETQ. This CDR3 is 15 amino acids long. J was trimmed by 0 bases and V by 4 bases; bases with no gene match: 7. The CDR3 here is CASSIGTANSYEQYF. DNA of the CDR3: TGCGCCAGCAGCATAGGGACAGCCAACTCCTACGAGCAGTACTTC.

The chain is built from TRBV6-1 and TRBJ2-2; the D is unclear. Per germline, CDR1 MNHNS and CDR2 SASEGT. The germline V and J ends were trimmed by 2 bases and 4 bases, with 11 bases remaining between them. The CDR3 consists of 15 residues. The CDR3 bases are TGTGCCAGCAGTGAACGGTGGGCCAGCACCGGGGAGCTGTTTTTT. It specifies CASSERWASTGELFF.

This chain links TRBV6-5 with TRBJ1-4; D may be TRBD1 (6 bases). The CDR3 sequence is 15 residues long. V gave up 6 bases and J gave up 6 bases, with 17 bases separating them. Germline V CDR1 and CDR2: MNHEY, SVGAGI. CDR3 in amino acids: CASRLGSGADEKLFF. CDR3 coding DNA: TGTGCCAGCAGGCTAGGGTCAGGGGCGGATGAAAAACTGTTTTTT.

V gene TRBV11-2 combines with J gene TRBJ2-1; 9 bases are shared with TRBD2. The CDR3 covers 17 residues. V gave up 1 base and J gave up 7 bases; unmatched junction bases: 11. CDR1 is SGHAT and CDR2 is FQNNGV in the germline V gene. The CDR3 region has the DNA TGTGCCAGCAGCTTAGTTGTCGGCGGGGGGGCCAAGAATGAGCAGTTCTTC. Encoded protein: CASSLVVGGGAKNEQFF.

The chain couples TRBV19 to TRBJ2-1; TRBD1 matches 7 bases. Trimming took 6 bases from V and 7 from J; bases not matched to a gene: 9. This CDR3 is 14 amino acids long. Germline CDR1 LNHDA, CDR2 SQIVND (reference sequence). In nucleotides, the CDR3 is TGTGCCAGTAGGGGAGACAGGGAAATGAATGAGCAGTTCTTC. This encodes CASRGDREMNEQFF.

This chain connects TRBV6-6 to TRBJ1-2, with TRBD1 matching over 9 bases. The V and J ends lost 5 bases and 5 bases, in that order; junction bases with no gene match: 6. Per the germline V gene, CDR1 is MNHNY and CDR2 is SVGAGI (reference sequence). The CDR3 sequence is 14 residues long. The CDR3 coding sequence is TGTGCCAGCAGTACGGACAGGGGAGGGTATGGCTACACCTTC. Translating gives CASSTDRGGYGYTF.

The rearrangement links TRBV5-5 to TRBJ2-7; 8 bases are a match to TRBD2. J was trimmed by 6 bases and V by 4 bases; bases with no gene match: 15. This CDR3 comprises 16 residues. Germline V lookup: CDR1 SGHKS, CDR2 YYEKEE (reference sequence). The CDR3 sequence: CASSTQPGTRGSEQYF. CDR3 DNA: TGTGCCAGCAGCACCCAACCCGGGACTAGGGGATCCGAGCAGTACTTC.

The chain is built from TRBV7-2 and TRBJ1-1, with TRBD1 as a possible D gene (6 bases). This CDR3 is built from 16 residues. V was cut by 2 bases and J by 3 bases, with 16 bases left in between. Germline CDR1 SGHTA, CDR2 FQGNSA. Written as DNA, the CDR3 is TGTGCCAGCAGCTTAAGTACGGGGGGCTGGGACACTGAAGCTTTCTTT. It is translated as CASSLSTGGWDTEAFF.

The chain recombines TRBV7-8 with TRBJ1-5; no clear D gene. Trimming stripped 3 bases from V and 7 bases from J, with 16 bases between. The V gene's germline CDR1 is SGHVS and CDR2 FQNEAQ. This CDR3 is built from 15 residues. CDR3 sequence: CASSLSTGLEQPQHF. For the CDR3, the DNA is TGTGCCAGCAGCTTGTCGACGGGTTTAGAGCAGCCCCAGCATTTT.